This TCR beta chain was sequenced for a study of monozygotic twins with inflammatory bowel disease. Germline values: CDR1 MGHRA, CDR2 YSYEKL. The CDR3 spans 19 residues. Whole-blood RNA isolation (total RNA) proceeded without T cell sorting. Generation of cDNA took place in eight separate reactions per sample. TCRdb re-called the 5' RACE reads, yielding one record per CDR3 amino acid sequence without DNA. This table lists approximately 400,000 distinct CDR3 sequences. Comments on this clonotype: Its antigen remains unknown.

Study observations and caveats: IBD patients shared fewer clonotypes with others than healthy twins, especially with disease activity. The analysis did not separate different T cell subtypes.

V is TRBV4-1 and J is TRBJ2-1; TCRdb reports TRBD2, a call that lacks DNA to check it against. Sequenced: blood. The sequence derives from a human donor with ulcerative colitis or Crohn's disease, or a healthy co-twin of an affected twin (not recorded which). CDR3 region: CASRNKGGLAGGPYNEQFF.